These 14 T cell receptor beta chains came from one sample sequenced in a study of OX40 agonist ivuxolimab in advanced cancers. Some clones are missing from TCRdb's copy, which holds only in-frame ones; the method was immunoSEQ multiplex PCR. This table has fewer than 90,000 clones, roughly 85% appearing once. The sequences come from CD4+ or CD8+ T cells sorted from blood, collected in a trial of the OX40 agonist ivuxolimab. The receptor set was obtained from an adult with an advanced solid tumor such as melanoma, head and neck, liver or kidney cancer.

The chain combines TRBV5-4 with TRBJ2-3; 15 bases match TRBD2. Trimming removed 4 bases from V and 4 bases from J; junction bases left unmatched: 4. Germline CDR1 and CDR2: SGHNT and YYREEE (reference sequence). The CDR3 is 16 residues long. The CDR3 DNA reads TGTGCCAGCAGCCTAAGGACTAGCGGGAGGGCAGATACGCAGTATTTT. It encodes CASSLRTSGRADTQYF.

The rearrangement links TRBV5-6 to TRBJ2-1; a weak D match, TRBD2 (5 bases). CDR1 is SGHDT, CDR2 YYEEEE, per germline. CDR3 size: 16 residues. Trimming took 2 bases from V and 6 from J, leaving 18 bases between them. CDR3 sequence reads: CASSFVLRVAGNEQFF. The DNA of the CDR3 is TGTGCCAGCAGCTTTGTCCTTCGGGTGGCGGGCAATGAGCAGTTCTTC.

The chain has TRBV7-2 and TRBJ1-2; D perhaps matches TRBD1 (5 bases). The CDR3 is made up of 16 amino acids. CDR1 and CDR2 (germline): SGHTA, FQGNSA. Trimming took 8 bases from V and 6 from J, leaving 25 bases between them. The CDR3 sequence is CASGAANARGTHGYTF. Here the CDR3 DNA reads TGTGCCAGCGGGGCCGCCAACGCCCGGGGGACTCATGGCTACACCTTC.

The chain uses TRBV7-2 and TRBJ2-7, with 10 bases lining up with TRBD2. This CDR3 region has 15 residues. Trimming took 3 bases from V and 5 from J; bases not matched to a gene: 7. CDR1 SGHTA and CDR2 FQGNSA come from the germline V gene. In nucleotides, the CDR3 is TGTGCCAGCAGCTTCAGCGGGAGGGCCTTCAACGAGCAGTACTTC. Amino acids: CASSFSGRAFNEQYF.

This rearrangement joins TRBV5-6 to TRBJ2-3; TRBD2 might be the D (5 bases). Germline V gives CDR1 SGHDT, CDR2 YYEEEE. V gave up 4 bases and J gave up 5 bases, with 8 bases separating them. The CDR3 sequence is 12 residues long. The CDR3 here is CASSKAVDTQYF. The CDR3 DNA reads TGTGCCAGCAGCAAAGCGGTAGATACGCAGTATTTT.

This chain uses TRBV15 with TRBJ1-5; D perhaps matches TRBD1 (6 bases). The germline V gene encodes CDR1 LNHNV and CDR2 YYDKDF (reference sequence). The CDR3 runs to 14 residues. V lost 1 base and J lost 5, with 9 bases in between. The CDR3 region is CATSRGGAHQPQHF. CDR3 DNA: TGTGCCACCAGCAGAGGGGGGGCGCATCAGCCCCAGCATTTT.

V gene TRBV5-1 combines with J gene TRBJ2-1; 12 bases agree with TRBD2. This CDR3 comprises 15 residues. Losses at the gene ends were 3 bases for V and 7 bases for J; bases not matched to a gene: 5. Germline CDR1 is SGHRS and CDR2 is YFSETQ. As DNA, the CDR3 is TGCGCCAGCAGCTCCCTAGCGGGAGGGCCTAATGAGCAGTTCTTC. This translates into CASSSLAGGPNEQFF.

The CDR3 here is CAWSVSGAIYEQYF. The CDR3 bases are TGTGCCTGGAGTGTATCGGGTGCCATCTACGAGCAGTACTTC. The J gene is TRBJ2-7, the V gene TRBV30, with no clear D. Germline V gives CDR1 GTSNPN, CDR2 SVGIG (reference sequence). This CDR3 comprises 14 residues. V was trimmed by 0 bases and J by 3 bases, leaving 12 bases between them.

The genes are TRBV9 and TRBJ1-2; the D is unclear. The ends were cut back, 0 bases at V and 8 bases at J, with 8 bases in the middle. Germline V lookup: CDR1 SGDLS, CDR2 YYNGEE. This CDR3 region has 12 residues. The CDR3 sequence is CASSVEHSGYTF. The CDR3 coding sequence is TGTGCCAGCAGCGTAGAACACAGCGGCTACACCTTC.

The V call is TRBV11-3, the J call TRBJ1-2, with D unclear. Trimming removed 5 bases at V and 5 bases at J, with 12 bases between. Germline V gives CDR1 SGHNT, CDR2 YENEEA. This CDR3 comprises 13 residues. CDR3 nucleotide sequence: TGTGCCAGCAGCCCCTTAGTGGGGTATGGCTACACCTTC. Its translation is CASSPLVGYGYTF.

The chain has TRBV5-1 and TRBJ2-3; TRBD2 aligns across 8 bases. The ends lost 5 bases at V and 3 bases at J; junction bases unmatched: 8. The length of the CDR3 is 15 residues. CDR1 is SGHRS and CDR2 is YFSETQ in the germline V gene. The CDR3 region is CASSPGGGLTDTQYF. The CDR3 DNA reads as TGCGCCAGCAGTCCGGGAGGGGGGCTGACAGATACGCAGTATTTT.

The chain carries TRBV5-4 and TRBJ2-3; D gene ambiguous. V was trimmed by 4 bases and J by 2 bases, leaving 8 bases between them. The germline gives CDR1 SGHNT, CDR2 YYREEE (reference sequence). The CDR3 totals 13 residues. As DNA, the CDR3 is TGTGCCAGCAGCCGCCCTGACACAGATACGCAGTATTTT. Protein sequence: CASSRPDTDTQYF.

This clone was counted between two and nine times. The V gene is TRBV5-1, the J gene TRBJ2-7; tentatively, D is TRBD1 (6 bases). The V and J ends lost 4 bases and 2 bases respectively, with 13 bases between them. The CDR3 length is 14 residues. Germline loops: CDR1 SGHRS, CDR2 YFSETQ. The CDR3 region is CASSPGQLAYEQYF. The DNA of the CDR3 is TGCGCCAGCAGCCCCGGACAGTTAGCCTACGAGCAGTACTTC.

The V and J genes are TRBV14 and TRBJ1-2, with D maybe TRBD1 (5 bases). Per germline, CDR1 SGHDN and CDR2 FVKESK. There are 15 residues in the CDR3. The V end was cut by 1 base, the J end by 3 bases, with 12 bases between. The CDR3 sequence is CASSQVGVDHYGYTF. The CDR3 DNA reads TGTGCCAGCAGCCAAGTAGGGGTCGACCACTATGGCTACACCTTC.